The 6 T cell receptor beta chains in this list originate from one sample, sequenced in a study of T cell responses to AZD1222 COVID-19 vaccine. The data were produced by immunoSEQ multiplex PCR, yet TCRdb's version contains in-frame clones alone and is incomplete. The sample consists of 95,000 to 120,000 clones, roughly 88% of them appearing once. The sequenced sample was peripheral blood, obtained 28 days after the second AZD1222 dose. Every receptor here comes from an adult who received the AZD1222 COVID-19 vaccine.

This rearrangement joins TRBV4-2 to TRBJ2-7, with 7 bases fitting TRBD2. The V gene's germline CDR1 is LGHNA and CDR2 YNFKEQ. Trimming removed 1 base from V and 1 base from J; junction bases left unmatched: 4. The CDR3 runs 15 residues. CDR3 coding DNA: TGTGCCAGCAGCCAAGGGGGGACTACATCCTACGAGCAGTACTTC. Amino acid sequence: CASSQGGTTSYEQYF.

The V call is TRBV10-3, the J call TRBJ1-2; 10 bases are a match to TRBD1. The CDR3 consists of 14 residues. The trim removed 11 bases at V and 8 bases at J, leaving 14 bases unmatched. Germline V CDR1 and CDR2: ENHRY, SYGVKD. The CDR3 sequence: CAARTATGGDGYTF. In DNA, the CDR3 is TGTGCCGCACGGACCGCGACAGGGGGCGACGGCTACACCTTC.

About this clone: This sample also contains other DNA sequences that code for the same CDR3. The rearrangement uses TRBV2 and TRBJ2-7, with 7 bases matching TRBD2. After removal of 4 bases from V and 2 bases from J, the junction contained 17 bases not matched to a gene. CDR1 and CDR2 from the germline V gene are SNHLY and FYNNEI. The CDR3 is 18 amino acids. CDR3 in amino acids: CASSGPGGQFLSPYEQYF. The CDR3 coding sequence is TGTGCCAGCAGTGGGCCGGGGGGTCAGTTCCTGTCCCCCTACGAGCAGTACTTC.

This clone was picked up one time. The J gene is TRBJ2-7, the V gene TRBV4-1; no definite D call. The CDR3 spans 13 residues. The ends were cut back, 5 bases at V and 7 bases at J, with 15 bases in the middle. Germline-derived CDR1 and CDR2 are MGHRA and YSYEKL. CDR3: CASSGAVAAEQYF. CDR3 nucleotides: TGCGCCAGCAGCGGAGCCGTGGCGGCGGAGCAGTACTTC.

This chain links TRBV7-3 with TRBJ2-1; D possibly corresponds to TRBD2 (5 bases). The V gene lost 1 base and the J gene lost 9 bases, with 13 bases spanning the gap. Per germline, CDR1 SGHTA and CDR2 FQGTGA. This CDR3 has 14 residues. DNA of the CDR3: TGTGCCAGCAGCTTAAGTTCCGGGCGGGTTGAGCAGTTCTTC. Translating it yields CASSLSSGRVEQFF.

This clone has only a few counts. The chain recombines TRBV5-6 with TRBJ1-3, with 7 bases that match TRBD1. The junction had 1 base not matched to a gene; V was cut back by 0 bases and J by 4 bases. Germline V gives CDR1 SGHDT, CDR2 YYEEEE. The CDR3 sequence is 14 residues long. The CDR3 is CASSLGQGGNTIYF. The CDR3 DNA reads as TGTGCCAGCAGCTTGGGACAGGGAGGAAACACCATATATTTT.